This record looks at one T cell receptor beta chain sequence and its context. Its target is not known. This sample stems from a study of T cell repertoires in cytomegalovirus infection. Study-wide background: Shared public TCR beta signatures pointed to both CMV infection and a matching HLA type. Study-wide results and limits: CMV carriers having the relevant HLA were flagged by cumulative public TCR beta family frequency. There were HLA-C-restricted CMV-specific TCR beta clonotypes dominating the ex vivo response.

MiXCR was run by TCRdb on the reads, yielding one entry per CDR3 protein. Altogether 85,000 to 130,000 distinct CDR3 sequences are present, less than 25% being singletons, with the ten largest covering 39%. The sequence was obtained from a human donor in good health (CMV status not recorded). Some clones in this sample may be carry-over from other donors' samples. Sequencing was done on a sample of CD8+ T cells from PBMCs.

The CDR3 bases are TGCGCCAGCAGCCATCGGGAGAACACTGAAGCTTTCTTT. Translated, it gives CASSHRENTEAFF. The J gene is TRBJ1-1, the V gene TRBV4-1, with no clear D. The ends were cut back, 3 bases at V and 1 base at J, with 6 bases in the middle. The germline gives CDR1 MGHRA, CDR2 YSYEKL. The CDR3 has 13 amino acids.